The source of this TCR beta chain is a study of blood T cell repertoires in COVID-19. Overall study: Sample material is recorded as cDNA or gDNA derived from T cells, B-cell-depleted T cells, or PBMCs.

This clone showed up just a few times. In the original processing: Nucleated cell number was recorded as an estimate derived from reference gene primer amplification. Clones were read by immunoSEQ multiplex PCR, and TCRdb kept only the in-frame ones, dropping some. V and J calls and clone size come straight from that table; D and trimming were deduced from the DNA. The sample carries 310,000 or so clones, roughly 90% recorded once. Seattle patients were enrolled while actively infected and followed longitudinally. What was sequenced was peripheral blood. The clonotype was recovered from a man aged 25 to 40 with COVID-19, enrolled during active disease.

The CDR3 sequence: CASSPMGLQINTGELFF. For the CDR3, the DNA is TGTGCCAGCAGCCCGATGGGGCTCCAGATTAACACCGGGGAGCTGTTTTTT. The chain uses TRBV7-9 and TRBJ2-2; a weak D match, TRBD1 (5 bases). Per germline, CDR1 SEHNR and CDR2 FQNEAQ (reference sequence). CDR3 length: 17 amino acids. With 5 bases removed from V and 2 bases from J, the gap between germline ends came to 18 bases.